One and the same sample provided the 6 T cell receptor beta chains below, sequenced in a study of OX40 agonist ivuxolimab in advanced cancers. Data came from immunoSEQ multiplex PCR; TCRdb stores just in-frame clones and leaves some out. The table lists tens of thousands of clones, roughly 80% of them singletons, with 13% to 15% in the top ten. This specimen was CD4+ or CD8+ T cells sorted from blood, taken in a trial of the OX40 agonist ivuxolimab. All receptors derive from an adult with an advanced solid tumor such as melanoma, head and neck, liver or kidney cancer.

V gene TRBV5-6 combines with J gene TRBJ1-1; D gene uncertain. The CDR3 runs to 16 residues. Germline loops: CDR1 SGHDT, CDR2 YYEEEE. Between the trimmed V and J ends, which lost 2 bases and 3 bases, there was a span of 17 bases. CDR3 residues: CASSFRRPRRYTEAFF. The CDR3 DNA reads TGTGCCAGCAGCTTCCGAAGACCCCGAAGGTACACTGAAGCTTTCTTT.

This chain joins TRBV4-2 and TRBJ2-1, with 10 bases fitting TRBD2. Germline lookup yields CDR1 LGHNA and CDR2 YNFKEQ. The J segment lost 4 bases and the V segment lost 5 bases, leaving 5 bases of the junction unmatched. There are 15 residues in the CDR3. CDR3 in amino acids: CASSASGRAYNEQFF. CDR3 in DNA: TGTGCCAGCAGCGCAAGCGGGAGGGCTTACAATGAGCAGTTCTTC.

The chain carries TRBV5-6 and TRBJ1-2; D is ambiguous. This CDR3 is built from 12 residues. CDR1 and CDR2 from the germline V gene are SGHDT and YYEEEE. Trimming pared 0 bases from V and 8 bases from J, leaving 8 bases between. The CDR3 protein is CASSLEELGYTF. CDR3 in DNA: TGTGCCAGCAGCTTGGAGGAACTAGGCTACACCTTC.

The V and J genes are TRBV18 and TRBJ1-4; the D is unclear. Germline assignment: CDR1 KGHSH and CDR2 LQKENI. V was pared by 0 bases and J by 8 bases, with 7 bases between. CDR3 length: 13 residues. Here the CDR3 DNA reads TGTGCCAGCTCACCACCGAAGAGCGAAAAACTGTTTTTT. It encodes CASSPPKSEKLFF.

The chain has TRBV19 and TRBJ1-2; the match to TRBD1 covers 7 bases. The CDR3 runs to 12 residues. Looked up from germline, CDR1 is LNHDA and CDR2 is SQIVND (reference sequence). After removal of 1 base from V and 7 bases from J, the junction contained 0 bases not matched to a gene. The CDR3 coding sequence is TGTGCCAGTAGTATAGGACAGGGTGGCTACACCTTC. Residues: CASSIGQGGYTF.

This clone appeared a few times. The chain is built from TRBV28 and TRBJ1-1, with TRBD1 matching 9 bases. V was pared by 5 bases and J by 5 bases, with 3 bases of the junction left unmatched. The germline gives CDR1 MDHEN, CDR2 SYDVKM. The CDR3 loop spans 13 amino acids. CDR3 in amino acids: CASSRDRVTEAFF. The CDR3 DNA reads TGTGCCAGCAGTCGGGACAGGGTGACTGAAGCTTTCTTT.